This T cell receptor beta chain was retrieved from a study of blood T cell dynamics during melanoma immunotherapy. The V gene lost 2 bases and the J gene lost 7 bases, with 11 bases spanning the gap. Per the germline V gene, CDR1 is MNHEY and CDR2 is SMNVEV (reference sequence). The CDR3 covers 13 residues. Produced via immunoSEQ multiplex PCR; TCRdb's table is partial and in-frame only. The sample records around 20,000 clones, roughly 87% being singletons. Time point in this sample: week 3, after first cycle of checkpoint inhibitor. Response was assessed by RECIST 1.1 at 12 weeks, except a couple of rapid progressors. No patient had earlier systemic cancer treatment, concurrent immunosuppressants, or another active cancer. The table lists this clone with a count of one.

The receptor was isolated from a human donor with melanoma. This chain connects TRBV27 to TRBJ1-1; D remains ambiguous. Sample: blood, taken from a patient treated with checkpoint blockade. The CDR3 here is CASSLGSQLEAFF. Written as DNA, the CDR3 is TGTGCCAGCAGTTTAGGCAGCCAGCTTGAAGCTTTCTTT.